This TCR beta chain was profiled in a study of T cell responses to AZD1222 COVID-19 vaccine. The overall study: Researchers grouped second doses given at about 4 or about 12 weeks into one pool. Regarding the study as a whole: After the peak T cell response, and only then, were repertoires sampled.

Regarding this clone: Its cognate antigen is unknown.

Between the trimmed V and J ends, which lost 1 base and 0 bases, there was a span of 6 bases. Germline-derived CDR1 and CDR2 are PRHDT and FYEKMQ (reference sequence). This CDR3 is built from 15 residues. Data came from immunoSEQ multiplex PCR; TCRdb stores just in-frame clones and leaves some out. Here the sample spans 140,000 to 150,000 clones, 88% being singletons. V usage is TRBV13 and J usage is TRBJ1-4; D not certain. The receptor was derived from an adult in good health. This sample comprised peripheral blood, obtained on day 0 of AZD1222 vaccination. CDR3 in amino acids: CASSLAGSTNEKLFF. The DNA for the CDR3 is TGTGCCAGCAGCTTAGCCGGCTCAACTAATGAAAAACTGTTTTTT.